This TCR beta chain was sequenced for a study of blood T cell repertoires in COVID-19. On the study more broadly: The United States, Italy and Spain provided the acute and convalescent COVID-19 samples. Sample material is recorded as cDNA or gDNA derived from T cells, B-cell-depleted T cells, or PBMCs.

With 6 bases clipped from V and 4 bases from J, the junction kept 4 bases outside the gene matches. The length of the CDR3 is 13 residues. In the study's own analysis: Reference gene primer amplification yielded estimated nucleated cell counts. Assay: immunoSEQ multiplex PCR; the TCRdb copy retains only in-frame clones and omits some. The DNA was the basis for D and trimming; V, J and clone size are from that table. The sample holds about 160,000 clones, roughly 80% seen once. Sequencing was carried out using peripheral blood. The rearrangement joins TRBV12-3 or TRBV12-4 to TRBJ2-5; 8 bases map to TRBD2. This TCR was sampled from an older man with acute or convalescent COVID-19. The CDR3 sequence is CASRASGSETQYF. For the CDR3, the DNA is TGTGCCAGCAGGGCTAGCGGGTCAGAGACCCAGTACTTC.